One T cell receptor beta chain is described in this entry. The antigen remains unidentified. This record belongs to a study of shared clonotypes between healthy human individuals. Study conclusions and caveats: Naive subsets tended to show greater estimated richness than memory subsets.

Data came from immunoSEQ multiplex PCR; TCRdb stores just in-frame clones and leaves some out. The sample lists approximately 2.4 million clones, nearly 97% occurring once. The germline CDR1 and CDR2 sequences are SGHTA and FQGNSA. The CDR3 is made up of 13 amino acids. V trimming: 5 bases; J trimming: 8 bases; junction bases outside the gene matches: 1. This receptor was obtained from a man aged 18 to 29 in good health. The sequencing sample was made of naive CD4+ T cells sorted from blood. Subset defined: CD45RA+ positively selected. The chain has TRBV7-2 and TRBJ1-6; 9 nucleotides align to TRBD1. The CDR3 here is CASSGTGYSPLHF. The CDR3 DNA reads as TGTGCCAGCAGCGGGACAGGGTATTCACCCCTCCACTTT.